The rows below give T cell receptor beta chains drawn from one sample of a study of a mutant IDH1 vaccine in newly diagnosed glioma. The repertoire was sequenced with immunoSEQ multiplex PCR; TCRdb's copy has only in-frame clones and lacks some. Seen here are about 67,000 clones, over 70% observed once, and the top ten hold around 4.5%. Sample: peripheral blood mononuclear cells (PBMCs), taken from a glioma patient treated with radiotherapy, temozolomide or both. These receptors originate from a woman aged 18-29 years with glioma. Some clones in this sample may be carry-over from other donors' samples. CDR3s include the opening cysteine and the closing phenylalanine or tryptophan. The D gene is left open where the match is weak. The size entry is marked missing in some rows and otherwise reads once, few, many or a size class.

size	J	D	V	CDR3	DNA
.	TRBJ2-5	.	TRBV25-1	CASSDWDRATKETQYF	TGTGCCAGCAGTGACTGGGACCGCGCAACAAAAGAGACCCAGTACTTC
few	TRBJ1-1	TRBD1	TRBV5-1	CASSLVVGTGFLGEAFF	TGCGCCAGCAGCTTGGTCGTCGGGACAGGGTTCCTTGGTGAAGCTTTCTTT
.	TRBJ2-5	TRBD2	TRBV4-2	CASSQGAGGETQYF	TGTGCCAGCAGCCAAGGGGCGGGGGGAGAGACCCAGTACTTC
.	TRBJ2-1	.	TRBV29-1	CSAGSSDREQFF	TGCAGCGCCGGGTCATCCGACAGGGAGCAGTTCTTC
.	TRBJ1-1	.	TRBV6-5	CASSNREEAFF	TGTGCCAGCAGTAACAGGGAAGAAGCTTTCTTT
few	TRBJ1-1	.	TRBV20-1	CSASIDEAFF	TGCAGTGCCTCGATCGATGAAGCTTTCTTT
few	TRBJ1-5	.	TRBV30	CAWNHGGNQPQHF	TGTGCCTGGAATCATGGAGGCAATCAGCCCCAGCATTTT
.	TRBJ1-4	TRBD1	TRBV5-4	CASSLGTVAEKLFF	TGTGCCAGCAGCCTAGGGACAGTTGCTGAAAAACTGTTTTTT
.	TRBJ2-1	TRBD2	TRBV4-2	CASSHSLAANEQFF	TGTGCCAGCAGCCATTCCCTAGCGGCGAATGAGCAGTTCTTC
.	TRBJ2-2	TRBD2	TRBV7-3	CASSLSGAPNTGELFF	TGTGCCAGCAGCCTGAGCGGGGCACCGAACACCGGGGAGCTGTTTTTT
.	TRBJ2-7	.	TRBV30	CAWGTGNYEQYF	TGTGCCTGGGGCACAGGAAACTACGAGCAGTACTTC
.	TRBJ1-4	.	TRBV18	CASSRGENEKLFF	TGTGCCAGCTCGCGAGGGGAGAATGAAAAACTGTTTTTT
.	TRBJ1-1	.	TRBV6-5	CASSYGPEAFF	TGTGCCAGCAGTTATGGGCCTGAAGCTTTCTTT
.	TRBJ2-7	.	TRBV7-6	CASRSAPGPGEQYF	TGTGCCAGCAGATCAGCCCCGGGACCCGGCGAGCAGTACTTC
.	TRBJ1-5	.	TRBV30	CAWSVMGRGNQPQHF	TGTGCCTGGAGTGTAATGGGACGGGGCAATCAGCCCCAGCATTTT
.	TRBJ2-7	.	TRBV14	CASSQPPGQEQYF	TGTGCCAGCAGCCAACCACCCGGACAGGAGCAGTACTTC
.	TRBJ2-3	.	TRBV7-6	CASSSYGPDTQYF	TGTGCCAGCAGCTCCTACGGGCCAGATACGCAGTATTTT
.	TRBJ1-2	.	TRBV6-1	CASSEIIGNYGYTF	TGTGCCAGCAGTGAAATCATTGGAAACTATGGCTACACCTTC
once	TRBJ2-2	.	TRBV5-1	CASSLKDGNTGELFF	TGCGCCAGCAGCTTGAAGGACGGGAACACCGGGGAGCTGTTTTTT
once	TRBJ1-2	.	TRBV7-9	CASSLSPFYTF	TGTGCCAGCAGCTTGTCCCCTTTCTACACCTTC
.	TRBJ2-5	.	TRBV12-5	CASGLYRGAKETQYF	TGTGCTAGTGGTTTGTATAGGGGGGCTAAAGAGACCCAGTACTTC
once	TRBJ1-5	.	TRBV9	CASSVDGYYQPQHF	TGTGCCAGCAGCGTGGACGGGTATTATCAGCCCCAGCATTTT
.	TRBJ1-1	.	TRBV29-1	CSVDVGPTEAFF	TGCAGCGTTGATGTAGGGCCCACTGAAGCTTTCTTT
once	TRBJ1-6	TRBD1	TRBV15	CATSTTRDRDIISPLHF	TGTGCCACCAGCACGACACGCGACAGGGACATTATATCACCCCTCCACTTT
.	TRBJ2-7	TRBD2	TRBV9	CASSGVAGTYEQYF	TGTGCCAGCAGCGGAGTAGCGGGGACCTACGAGCAGTACTTC